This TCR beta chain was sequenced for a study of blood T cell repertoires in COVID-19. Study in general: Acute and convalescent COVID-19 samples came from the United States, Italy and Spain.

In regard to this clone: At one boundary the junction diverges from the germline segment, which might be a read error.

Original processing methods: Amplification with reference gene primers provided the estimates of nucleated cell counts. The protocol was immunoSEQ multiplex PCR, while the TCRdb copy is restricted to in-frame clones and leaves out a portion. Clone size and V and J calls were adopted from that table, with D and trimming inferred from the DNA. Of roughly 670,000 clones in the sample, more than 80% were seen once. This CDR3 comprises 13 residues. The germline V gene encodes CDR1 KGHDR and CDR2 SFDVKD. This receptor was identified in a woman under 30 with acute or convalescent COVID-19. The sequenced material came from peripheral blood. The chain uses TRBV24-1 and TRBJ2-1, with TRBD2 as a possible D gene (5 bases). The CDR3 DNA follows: TGTGCCACCAGTGCAGCTAGCTACGATGAGCAGTTCTTC. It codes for CATSAASYDEQFF.